The 7 T cell receptor beta chains in this list originate from one sample, sequenced in a study of T cells after yellow fever vaccination. TCRdb called the 5' RACE reads again in MiXCR, with one record for every CDR3 protein. The sample yields over 200,000 distinct CDR3 sequences, less than 7.5% seen once. This specimen consisted of CD4+ T cells sorted from PBMCs, obtained on the day of the yellow fever booster vaccination. The receptors here all came from a man aged 25-45 years who received the YFV17D yellow fever vaccine.

This clonotype was counted at least ten times. The V and J genes are TRBV7-9 and TRBJ2-7; TRBD2 agrees at 10 bases. From germline, CDR1 is SEHNR and CDR2 FQNEAQ (reference sequence). Trimming cost V 6 bases and J 2 bases; bases outside gene matches: 4. The CDR3 has 14 amino acids. This CDR3 reads CASSLAGVTYEQYF. The CDR3 region has the DNA TGTGCCAGCAGTCTAGCGGGGGTTACCTACGAGCAGTACTTC.

V usage is TRBV10-1 and J usage is TRBJ2-7; no clear D gene. This CDR3 region has 13 residues. CDR1 and CDR2 from the germline V gene are WNHNN and SYGVQD (reference sequence). V lost 5 bases and J lost 2, with 10 bases in between. Written as DNA, the CDR3 is TGCGCCAGCAGTCCCGATGTTCCCTACGAGCAGTACTTC. Translation gives CASSPDVPYEQYF.

V usage is TRBV5-1 and J usage is TRBJ2-1, with D uncertain. The germline V gene has CDR1 SGHRS and CDR2 YFSETQ. The CDR3 runs 14 residues. V dropped 0 bases and J dropped 4 bases, with 8 bases sitting between them. The chain's CDR3 is CASSLGESYNEQFF. DNA for the CDR3: TGCGCCAGCAGCTTGGGAGAATCATACAATGAGCAGTTCTTC.

V usage is TRBV7-2 and J usage is TRBJ2-7; the D gene is possibly TRBD1 (6 bases). Germline CDR1 SGHTA, CDR2 FQGNSA. Trimming took off 6 bases at V and 4 bases at J, with 19 bases between the two ends. The CDR3 contains 15 residues. CDR3 nucleotides: TGTGCCAGCAGGAGATCGGGACAAGGTTTATACGAGCAGTACTTC. Its protein product is CASRRSGQGLYEQYF.

In its sample, this clonotype was seen many times. The V and J genes are TRBV7-2 and TRBJ2-2; the D is unclear. Germline CDR1 reads SGHTA; CDR2 reads FQGNSA. The V gene lost 5 bases and the J gene lost 1 base, with 11 bases spanning the gap. This CDR3 has 15 residues. The CDR3 DNA is TGTGCCAGCAGCCCAAATCCTAGGAACACCGGGGAGCTGTTTTTT. As protein: CASSPNPRNTGELFF.

This clonotype has at least ten counts. V gene TRBV7-9 combines with J gene TRBJ1-1, with D hard to call. Germline V gives CDR1 SEHNR, CDR2 FQNEAQ (reference sequence). Trimming left V 4 bases short and J 7 bases short, with 22 bases between. The CDR3 is made up of 16 amino acids. For the CDR3, the DNA is TGTGCCAGCAGCTCGGCCGGGAAAGGCTTCCCCTTTGAAGCTTTCTTT. Its translation: CASSSAGKGFPFEAFF.

This clonotype was counted ten times or more. The chain uses TRBV5-1 and TRBJ2-1; 11 nucleotides match TRBD2. This CDR3 spans 16 amino acids. The germline CDR1 and CDR2 sequences are SGHRS and YFSETQ. The V gene end was trimmed by 3 bases and the J gene end by 2 bases; junction bases not matched to a gene: 4. CDR3 nucleotide sequence: TGCGCCAGCAGCTACGCGACTAGCGGGACCTACAATGAGCAGTTCTTC. This gives the protein CASSYATSGTYNEQFF.